This T cell receptor (beta chain) is from a study of CD8+ T cells in alopecia areata. Study-level findings and limits: Expanded CD8+ clones among the top 100, as well as scalp clonality, were significantly decreased by tofacitinib.

After isolation, RNA underwent reverse transcription to generate cDNA as the sequencing template. The table came from immunoSEQ multiplex PCR; TCRdb's copy has only in-frame clones and leaves some out. This repertoire shows some 160,000 clones, roughly two thirds found once; its top ten account for 0.91%. Treatment of the sample: oral pan-JAK inhibitor, 5-10 mg twice daily. Note on this clone: The antigen remains undetermined.

V was clipped by 7 bases and J by 4 bases, with 14 bases between them. Germline V CDR1 and CDR2: SGDLS, YYNGEE. The CDR3 is made up of 13 amino acids. This sequence originates from a human donor with alopecia areata. The chain links TRBV9 to TRBJ2-5; a possible D gene is TRBD2 (6 bases). Source: CD4+ T cells sorted from blood, taken at week 4, from a patient treated with tofacitinib. This CDR3 is CASSYGGGETQYF. The CDR3 bases are TGTGCCAGCTCCTACGGGGGTGGAGAGACCCAGTACTTC.